The 31 T cell receptor beta chains below come from one sample, sequenced in a study of human T cells and chemical hapten exposure. Time point reported: patch test 3, about 24 weeks after DPC sensitization. Treatment here: therapeutic diphenylcyclopropenone sensitization with weekly scalp DPC. TCRdb independently ran MiXCR on the RACE reads; one entry per CDR3 protein. The sample has 50,000 to 75,000 distinct CDR3 sequences, more than 9.5% seen once. The sequenced sample was whole blood, obtained in connection with sensitization to the hapten diphenylcyclopropenone (DPC). The receptors were gathered from a woman aged 30 to 39 with alopecia areata. Some clones in this sample may be carry-over from other donors' samples.

The CDR3 loop is CSVDKTDRAFF. Here the CDR3 DNA reads TGCAGCGTTGATAAGACAGATCGGGCTTTCTTT. The V and J genes are TRBV29-1 and TRBJ1-1; weak D call: TRBD1 (5 bases). The CDR3 totals 11 residues. From germline, CDR1 is SQVTM and CDR2 ANQGSEA. The germline V and J ends were trimmed by 3 bases and 11 bases, with 13 bases remaining between them.

This clonotype turned up a few times. The chain joins TRBV29-1 to TRBJ1-1, with D maybe TRBD1 (6 bases). Germline V lookup: CDR1 SQVTM, CDR2 ANQGSEA. The CDR3 is 12 residues long. Deletions cut 6 bases from V and 0 bases from J, with 8 bases between. The CDR3 region is CSVGAVNTEAFF. The CDR3 DNA sequence: TGCAGCGTGGGGGCAGTGAACACTGAAGCTTTCTTT.

J is TRBJ2-2 and V is TRBV12-3 or TRBV12-4; D is ambiguous. CDR3 length: 15 amino acids. V dropped 6 bases and J dropped 0 bases, with 11 bases sitting between them. This CDR3 is CASSPETSNTGELFF. The CDR3 bases are TGTGCCAGCAGCCCAGAAACCTCGAACACCGGGGAGCTGTTTTTT.

This clonotype was recorded a few times. V usage is TRBV12-3 or TRBV12-4 and J usage is TRBJ1-1; weak D call: TRBD1 (6 bases). Trimming removed 0 bases from V and 6 bases from J, with 11 bases in between. The CDR3 consists of 14 residues. The CDR3: CASSLAQGEAEAFF. In DNA form, the CDR3 reads TGTGCCAGCAGTTTAGCACAGGGCGAGGCTGAAGCTTTCTTT.

This clonotype was detected only a few times. The rearrangement uses TRBV12-3 or TRBV12-4 and TRBJ2-7; tentative D call: TRBD1 (6 bases). Between the trimmed V and J ends, which lost 4 bases and 3 bases, there was a span of 10 bases. The CDR3 contains 13 residues. The chain's CDR3 is CASSSGTNYEQYF. The CDR3 DNA is TGTGCCAGCAGTTCCGGGACAAACTACGAGCAGTACTTC.

In this sample, this clonotype turned up a few times. The chain links TRBV18 to TRBJ2-3; 11 bases align to TRBD1. Germline V gene lookup returns CDR1 KGHSH and CDR2 LQKENI. This CDR3 is built from 16 residues. Trimming removed 3 bases from V and 4 bases from J; junction bases left unmatched: 6. Here the CDR3 DNA reads TGTGCCAGCTCACCCCGGGACAGGGGGAGGTCAGATACGCAGTATTTT. Amino acid sequence: CASSPRDRGRSDTQYF.

This clonotype came up a few times. The chain is built from TRBV20-1 and TRBJ2-6, with 9 bases fitting TRBD1. This CDR3 has 17 amino acids. Germline V gene data show CDR1 as DFQATT and CDR2 as SNEGSKA (reference sequence). The junction had 12 bases not matched to a gene; V was cut back by 5 bases and J by 4 bases. CDR3 protein: CSARPLGQGSGANVLTF. CDR3 bases: TGCAGTGCTCGCCCCCTGGGACAGGGATCCGGGGCCAACGTCCTGACTTTC.

This clonotype was found a few times. V usage is TRBV10-3 and J usage is TRBJ2-3; D is perhaps TRBD1 (6 bases). The CDR3 contains 13 residues. V lost 6 bases to trimming and J lost 7 bases, with 14 bases between them. CDR1 is ENHRY, CDR2 SYGVKD, per germline. In DNA, the CDR3 is TGTGCCATCAGGGGGACATCTTACAATACGCAGTATTTT. Amino acids: CAIRGTSYNTQYF.

Ten or more counts support this clonotype. The J gene is TRBJ2-2, the V gene TRBV7-8; D is unresolved. From germline, CDR1 is SGHVS and CDR2 FQNEAQ. The ends were cut back, 3 bases at V and 7 bases at J, with 15 bases in the middle. The CDR3 contains 15 residues. This CDR3 reads CASSFGFWTGGELFF. The DNA of the CDR3 is TGTGCCAGCAGCTTCGGCTTTTGGACGGGCGGGGAGCTGTTTTTT. Based on the CDR3 plus reference TRBV7-8 and TRBJ2-2, the full variable domain is GAGVSQSPRYKVAKRGQDVALRCDPISGHVSLFWYQQALGQGPEFLTYFQNEAQLDKSGLPSDRFFAERPEGSVSTLKIQRTQQEDSAVYLCASSFGFWTGGELFFGEGSRLTVL.

This clonotype was seen only a few times. The J gene is TRBJ1-1, the V gene TRBV7-9; D is unclear. CDR3 length: 14 amino acids. V lost 1 base to trimming and J lost 1 base, with 7 bases between them. Germline CDR1 SEHNR, CDR2 FQNEAQ (reference sequence). The CDR3 DNA is TGTGCCAGCAGCTTAGAACAGTCGAACACTGAAGCTTTCTTT. It codes for CASSLEQSNTEAFF.

The DNA for the CDR3 is TGCGCCAGCAGCTGGGGGCGGGAGTGGTGGTACAATGAGCAGTTCTTC. Translation: CASSWGREWWYNEQFF. The chain recombines TRBV5-1 with TRBJ2-1, with D possibly TRBD2 on 7 matching bases. Between the trimmed V and J ends, which lost 3 bases and 4 bases, there was a span of 17 bases. The CDR3 runs 16 residues. Germline lookup yields CDR1 SGHRS and CDR2 YFSETQ.

This clonotype appeared many times. The V and J genes are TRBV7-9 and TRBJ1-6, with a tentative D call TRBD1 (5 bases). The V gene lost 3 bases and the J gene lost 7 bases, with 10 bases spanning the gap. This CDR3 comprises 14 residues. Per germline, CDR1 SEHNR and CDR2 FQNEAQ (reference sequence). The CDR3 region has the DNA TGTGCCAGCAGCTTTGGGGGAGGCAATTCACCCCTCCACTTT. Protein product: CASSFGGGNSPLHF. Together with reference TRBV7-9 and TRBJ1-6, the CDR3 gives the full variable domain: DTGVSQNPRHKITKRGQNVTFRCDPISEHNRLYWYRQTLGQGPEFLTYFQNEAQLEKSRLLSDRFSAERPKGSFSTLEIQRTEQGDSAMYLCASSFGGGNSPLHFGNGTRLTVT.

This clonotype was seen only a few times. In nucleotides, the CDR3 is TGTGCCAGCAGCCCAGGCGGAACGAATGAAAAACTGTTTTTT. It codes for CASSPGGTNEKLFF. The genes are TRBV12-3 or TRBV12-4 and TRBJ1-4; D is unclear. The V and J ends lost 6 bases and 5 bases respectively, with 13 bases between them. The CDR3 runs 14 residues.

This clonotype was counted at least ten times. The chain carries TRBV5-1 and TRBJ1-5; 7 bases align to TRBD1. Germline trimming cut 5 bases from V and 5 bases from J; bases unmatched to any gene: 19. This CDR3 is built from 18 residues. The germline V gene has CDR1 SGHRS and CDR2 YFSETQ. In DNA form, the CDR3 reads TGCGCCAGCAGTTCCAAGGGAAGGGGGCGAAGGAGAGATCAGCCCCAGCATTTT. Residues: CASSSKGRGRRRDQPQHF.

The chain couples TRBV29-1 to TRBJ2-3; tentatively, D is TRBD2 (6 bases). CDR3 length: 13 amino acids. Deletions cut 3 bases from V and 5 bases from J, with 12 bases between. Germline values: CDR1 SQVTM, CDR2 ANQGSEA. The CDR3 here is CSVEEGRGDTQYF. Written as DNA, the CDR3 is TGCAGCGTTGAGGAGGGTCGGGGAGATACGCAGTATTTT.

This clonotype was seen only a few times. The J gene is TRBJ1-2, the V gene TRBV5-5, with 7 bases identical to TRBD1. Germline CDR1 SGHKS, CDR2 YYEKEE (reference sequence). This CDR3 comprises 12 residues. V was pared by 4 bases and J by 8 bases, with 5 bases of the junction left unmatched. The CDR3 here is CASSRDRDGYTF. The CDR3 DNA sequence: TGTGCCAGCAGCCGAGACAGGGACGGCTACACCTTC.

Many counts were recorded for this clonotype. This sequence joins TRBV29-1 and TRBJ1-5; 8 bases line up with TRBD1. The CDR3 extends over 13 amino acids. V lost 6 bases to trimming and J lost 2 bases; unmatched junction nucleotides: 3. Germline CDR1 SQVTM, CDR2 ANQGSEA. CDR3 in amino acids: CSVMGQGNQPQHF. As DNA, the CDR3 is TGCAGCGTGATGGGACAGGGCAATCAGCCCCAGCATTTT. The full variable domain, in which reference TRBV29-1 and TRBJ1-5 provide the parts outside the CDR3, is SAVISQKPSRDICQRGTSLTIQCQVDSQVTMMFWYRQQPGQSLTLIATANQGSEATYESGFVIDKFPISRPNLTFSTLTVSNMSPEDSSIYLCSVMGQGNQPQHFGDGTRLSIL.

The V and J genes are TRBV20-1 and TRBJ1-5; D ambiguous. V lost 2 bases and J 2 bases, leaving 22 bases between the germline ends. The CDR3 consists of 18 residues. The V gene's germline CDR1 is DFQATT and CDR2 SNEGSKA (reference sequence). DNA of the CDR3: TGCAGTGCTAGACTCGGCGGATCCGCCATAGCGGGCAATCAGCCCCAGCATTTT. As protein: CSARLGGSAIAGNQPQHF.

In DNA form, the CDR3 reads TGTGCCACCAGTGAATTCCCGGGACAGAATACGGATGAGCAGTTCTTC. Protein product: CATSEFPGQNTDEQFF. The chain combines TRBV24-1 with TRBJ2-1; TRBD1 matches 7 bases. The germline V gene has CDR1 KGHDR and CDR2 SFDVKD. This CDR3 comprises 16 residues. Trimming at V came to 4 bases and at J to 8 bases, leaving 13 bases not matched to a gene.

V gene TRBV5-4 combines with J gene TRBJ2-3, with 7 bases lining up with TRBD2. V lost 0 bases to trimming and J lost 7 bases; unmatched junction nucleotides: 20. The CDR3 runs to 19 residues. The germline CDR1 and CDR2 sequences are SGHNT and YYREEE (reference sequence). The DNA of the CDR3 is TGTGCCAGCAGCTTGGTCCCCAACCAGTGGAGGCGGGGGATAAATACGCAGTATTTT. It codes for CASSLVPNQWRRGINTQYF.

Here the CDR3 DNA reads TGTGCCAGCAGCATGGGGCTTAGCAATCAGCCCCAGCATTTT. It specifies CASSMGLSNQPQHF. The V and J genes are TRBV7-9 and TRBJ1-5, with TRBD1 as a possible D gene (5 bases). The CDR3 has 14 residues. Per germline, CDR1 SEHNR and CDR2 FQNEAQ (reference sequence). V was cut by 5 bases and J by 0 bases, with 8 bases left in between.

This clonotype was counted many times. V gene TRBV12-3 or TRBV12-4 combines with J gene TRBJ1-1; TRBD1 matches at 8 bases. The CDR3 loop spans 17 amino acids. The V gene end was trimmed by 3 bases and the J gene end by 4 bases; junction bases not matched to a gene: 13. CDR3 nucleotide sequence: TGTGCCAGCAGTTTCTCCCCAGGGGGCGTTGGGAGCACTGAAGCTTTCTTT. Protein product: CASSFSPGGVGSTEAFF.

The chain has TRBV7-2 and TRBJ1-6; weak D call: TRBD1 (5 bases). This CDR3 contains 14 residues. V gave up 2 bases and J gave up 6 bases, with 8 bases separating them. Per germline, CDR1 SGHTA and CDR2 FQGNSA. The CDR3 bases are TGTGCCAGCAGCTTATACAGGAGTAATTCACCCCTCCACTTT. It codes for CASSLYRSNSPLHF.

This chain connects TRBV18 to TRBJ2-7; D is unclear. V was shortened by 3 bases and J by 5 bases, with 11 bases between the two germline ends. The CDR3 is 13 amino acids. Germline assignment: CDR1 KGHSH and CDR2 LQKENI. DNA for the CDR3: TGTGCCAGCTCACCGCCCGTGACCCACGAGCAGTACTTC. Translated, it gives CASSPPVTHEQYF.

This clonotype was counted many times. The chain carries TRBV20-1 and TRBJ2-3, with a tentative D call TRBD1 (6 bases). The CDR3 is 12 amino acids. Trimming took 7 bases from V and 3 from J, leaving 11 bases between them. Germline lookup yields CDR1 DFQATT and CDR2 SNEGSKA (reference sequence). In DNA form, the CDR3 reads TGCAGTGTAGGACAGACAACAGATACGCAGTATTTT. Its translation: CSVGQTTDTQYF.

In this sample, this clonotype turned up many times. This chain links TRBV5-6 with TRBJ2-7; D call uncertain. The CDR3 sequence is 13 residues long. Trimming stripped 3 bases from V and 4 bases from J, with 11 bases between. Germline V gives CDR1 SGHDT, CDR2 YYEEEE. The CDR3 region is CASSSDLTYEQYF. For the CDR3, the DNA is TGTGCCAGCAGCTCGGACCTCACTTACGAGCAGTACTTC.

This clonotype was counted between two and nine times. CDR3 protein: CASSFRNIGPYSNQPQHF. CDR3 DNA: TGTGCCAGCAGTTTCCGAAACATCGGGCCCTATAGCAATCAGCCCCAGCATTTT. The rearrangement uses TRBV12-3 or TRBV12-4 and TRBJ1-5; D remains ambiguous. This CDR3 comprises 18 residues. The V gene lost 3 bases and the J gene lost 0 bases, with 18 bases spanning the gap.

The chain couples TRBV29-1 to TRBJ2-3; D call uncertain. Trimming took off 7 bases at V and 1 base at J, with 6 bases between the two ends. The CDR3 has 11 residues. The germline V gene encodes CDR1 SQVTM and CDR2 ANQGSEA. CDR3 bases: TGCAGCGAGGGTGGCACAGATACGCAGTATTTT. Amino acids: CSEGGTDTQYF.

This clonotype was observed many times. The genes are TRBV7-2 and TRBJ1-2; D ambiguous. The V and J ends lost 0 bases and 4 bases respectively, with 12 bases between them. Germline V gives CDR1 SGHTA, CDR2 FQGNSA. The CDR3 covers 15 residues. The CDR3 loop reads CASSLAFQEFYGYTF. DNA for the CDR3: TGTGCCAGCAGCTTAGCGTTTCAGGAGTTCTATGGCTACACCTTC. The variable domain in full, with the rest retrieved from reference TRBV7-2 and TRBJ1-2, is GAGVSQSPSNKVTEKGKDVELRCDPISGHTALYWYRQSLGQGLEFLIYFQGNSAPDKSGLPSDRFSAERTGGSVSTLTIQRTQQEDSAVYLCASSLAFQEFYGYTFGSGTRLTVV.

This clonotype has a handful of counts. The chain is built from TRBV12-3 or TRBV12-4 and TRBJ1-2, with a tentative D call TRBD1 (6 bases). V gave up 3 bases and J gave up 12 bases, with 17 bases separating them. The CDR3 spans 13 residues. CDR3 sequence (DNA): TGTGCCAGCAGTTTCGGACAGTCCACAACTCACACCTTC. Protein product: CASSFGQSTTHTF.

This clonotype has just a few counts. J is TRBJ1-2 and V is TRBV5-6; 7 positions agree with TRBD1. Losses at the gene ends were 3 bases for V and 6 bases for J; bases not matched to a gene: 17. The CDR3 is 17 amino acids. Looked up from germline, CDR1 is SGHDT and CDR2 is YYEEEE. Here the CDR3 reads CASSYPRQGTGGDGYTF. The CDR3 DNA reads TGTGCCAGCAGCTATCCCCGACAGGGAACGGGGGGTGATGGCTACACCTTC.